The 19 T cell receptor beta chains presented below share a single source sample, sequenced in a study of shared clonotypes between healthy human individuals. The method was immunoSEQ multiplex PCR; TCRdb's version includes in-frame clones alone and lacks a portion of them. The data show fewer than 850,000 clones, with about two thirds seen just once and approximately 2% held by the top ten. The sample comprised memory CD4+ T cells sorted from blood. Subset denoted: CD45RA-negative fraction. These receptors all stem from a woman in her twenties or thirties in good health.

This clone was detected a few times. The chain carries TRBV10-2 and TRBJ1-1; D gene unclear. Germline loops: CDR1 WSHSY, CDR2 SAAADI. This CDR3 is built from 14 residues. The V end was cut by 4 bases, the J end by 7 bases, with 16 bases between. Written as DNA, the CDR3 is TGCGCCAGCAGTGGGTGGTCGGGAGCGAGTGAAGCTTTCTTT. Protein product: CASSGWSGASEAFF.

The V call is TRBV5-6, the J call TRBJ2-1, with 9 bases aligning to TRBD1. Losses at the gene ends were 3 bases for V and 0 bases for J; bases not matched to a gene: 10. In germline, CDR1 is SGHDT, CDR2 YYEEEE. The CDR3 loop spans 18 amino acids. CDR3 nucleotide sequence: TGTGCCAGCAGCTGGGGACAGGGACGACCAAGCTCCTACAATGAGCAGTTCTTC. Translating it yields CASSWGQGRPSSYNEQFF.

The J gene is TRBJ1-1, the V gene TRBV5-1; tentative D call: TRBD1 (6 bases). This CDR3 comprises 15 residues. In germline, CDR1 is SGHRS, CDR2 YFSETQ. Trimming removed 0 bases at V and 6 bases at J, with 15 bases between. The CDR3 loop is CASSLGANRDAEAFF. In DNA, the CDR3 is TGCGCCAGCAGCTTGGGGGCCAACAGGGACGCTGAAGCTTTCTTT.

V is TRBV5-1 and J is TRBJ2-7; D remains ambiguous. The CDR3 extends over 15 amino acids. Between the trimmed V and J ends, which lost 8 bases and 3 bases, there was a span of 21 bases. CDR1 is SGHRS, CDR2 YFSETQ, per germline. The DNA of the CDR3 is TGCGCCAGAACTAAGAAAAGGTCGGCAAACTACGAGCAGTACTTC. This gives the protein CARTKKRSANYEQYF.

This chain links TRBV2 with TRBJ1-5, with D perhaps TRBD1 (6 bases). V was shortened by 6 bases and J by 2 bases, with 14 bases between the two germline ends. The CDR3 consists of 15 residues. Germline CDR1 is SNHLY and CDR2 is FYNNEI. CDR3 sequence (DNA): TGTGCCAGCAGCCAAACAGGGCCCCGCAATCAGCCCCAGCATTTT. This gives the protein CASSQTGPRNQPQHF. Full variable domain (outside the CDR3, taken from reference TRBV2 and TRBJ1-5): EPEVTQTPSHQVTQMGQEVILRCVPISNHLYFYWYRQILGQKVEFLVSFYNNEISEKSEIFDDQFSVERPDGSNFTLKIRSTKLEDSAMYFCASSQTGPRNQPQHFGDGTRLSIL.

This clone is a singleton in its sample. The chain is built from TRBV28 and TRBJ1-6; 7 nucleotides agree with TRBD1. Germline CDR1 and CDR2: MDHEN and SYDVKM. V trimming: 6 bases; J trimming: 7 bases; junction bases outside the gene matches: 9. The CDR3 covers 15 residues. CDR3 nucleotides: TGTGCCAGCAGGGGAAGACAGGGTAGGAATTCACCCCTCCACTTT. Amino acid sequence: CASRGRQGRNSPLHF.

The chain recombines TRBV4-1 with TRBJ1-4, with D tentatively TRBD1 (5 bases). CDR3 length: 17 amino acids. Germline-derived CDR1 and CDR2 are MGHRA and YSYEKL. The V and J ends lost 0 bases and 0 bases respectively, with 11 bases between them. CDR3 amino acids: CASSQDQGRATNEKLFF. The CDR3 DNA is TGCGCCAGCAGCCAAGATCAGGGAAGAGCAACTAATGAAAAACTGTTTTTT.

V usage is TRBV6-5 and J usage is TRBJ1-1; no clear D gene. CDR1 and CDR2 (germline): MNHEY, SVGAGI. The CDR3 consists of 15 residues. Trimming cost V 4 bases and J 1 base, with 13 bases left between them. The CDR3 nucleotides are TGTGCCAGCAGTTTATCCGGGCATACGAACACTGAAGCTTTCTTT. Protein product: CASSLSGHTNTEAFF.

The rearrangement joins TRBV28 to TRBJ1-2; D is possibly TRBD1 (5 bases). Germline V gene lookup returns CDR1 MDHEN and CDR2 SYDVKM. V dropped 5 bases and J dropped 4 bases, with 14 bases sitting between them. The CDR3 loop spans 14 amino acids. CDR3 in DNA: TGTGCCAGCAGTCCTCCGGGGACGGCCTATGGCTACACCTTC. Translation: CASSPPGTAYGYTF.

V usage is TRBV4-2 and J usage is TRBJ2-2, with TRBD2 matching over 10 bases. The ends lost 0 bases at V and 9 bases at J; junction bases unmatched: 16. This CDR3 has 19 residues. Germline values: CDR1 LGHNA, CDR2 YNFKEQ. The CDR3 DNA is TGTGCCAGCAGCCAAGATCGTAGAGGACTAGCGGAAAGTAGCAGGGAGCTGTTTTTT. This translates into CASSQDRRGLAESSRELFF.

The genes are TRBV6-1 and TRBJ1-4; D uncertain. V lost 4 bases, J lost 2 bases, and 11 bases lay in between. CDR1 is MNHNS and CDR2 is SASEGT in the germline V gene. The CDR3 has 15 residues. The CDR3 coding sequence is TGTGCCAGCAGTGGACGATATAGGACTAATGAAAAACTGTTTTTT. This translates into CASSGRYRTNEKLFF.

The table lists this clone with a few counts. This chain uses TRBV7-2 with TRBJ2-7, with D hard to call. Germline lookup yields CDR1 SGHTA and CDR2 FQGNSA. CDR3 size: 15 residues. The V and J ends lost 3 bases and 0 bases respectively, with 12 bases between them. The CDR3 region has the DNA TGTGCCAGCAGCTTGCACTGGGGATCCTCCTACGAGCAGTACTTC. It is translated as CASSLHWGSSYEQYF.

This clone has at least ten counts. The chain has TRBV5-4 and TRBJ2-7; TRBD2 is a possible D gene (6 bases). V was pared by 2 bases and J by 3 bases, with 9 bases between. The CDR3 totals 13 residues. Germline CDR1 and CDR2: SGHNT and YYREEE (reference sequence). CDR3 coding DNA: TGTGCCAGCAGCTTCGGGACTTACTACGAGCAGTACTTC. It translates to CASSFGTYYEQYF. Full variable domain (outside the CDR3, taken from reference TRBV5-4 and TRBJ2-7): ETGVTQSPTHLIKTRGQQVTLRCSSQSGHNTVSWYQQALGQGPQFIFQYYREEENGRGNFPPRFSGLQFPNYSSELNVNALELDDSALYLCASSFGTYYEQYFGPGTRLTVT.

This clone was seen a few times. This rearrangement joins TRBV18 to TRBJ1-5; maybe TRBD1 (6 bases). Trimming removed 5 bases from V and 0 bases from J, with 8 bases in between. Looked up from germline, CDR1 is KGHSH and CDR2 is LQKENI. This CDR3 has 14 amino acids. This CDR3 is CASSGDISNQPQHF. The CDR3 nucleotides read TGTGCCAGCTCAGGGGACATTAGCAATCAGCCCCAGCATTTT. The full variable domain, in which reference TRBV18 and TRBJ1-5 provide the parts outside the CDR3, is NAGVMQNPRHLVRRRGQEARLRCSPMKGHSHVYWYRQLPEEGLKFMVYLQKENIIDESGMPKERFSAEFPKEGPSILRIQQVVRGDSAAYFCASSGDISNQPQHFGDGTRLSIL.

Many counts were recorded for this clone. V gene TRBV6-6 combines with J gene TRBJ1-2; possibly TRBD1 for D (5 bases). Trimming took 2 bases from V and 8 from J, leaving 12 bases between them. CDR3 length equals 13 residues. Germline V gene sequence: CDR1 MNHNY, CDR2 SVGAGI (reference sequence). The CDR3 region has the DNA TGTGCCAGCAGTTACGACGACAGCTTCGGCTACACCTTC. It yields the protein CASSYDDSFGYTF.

CDR3 sequence reads: CASSGPDYSNQPQHF. The CDR3 coding sequence is TGTGCCAGTAGTGGCCCCGATTATAGCAATCAGCCCCAGCATTTT. The chain uses TRBV19 and TRBJ1-5; D is unclear. The CDR3 is 15 residues long. V gave up 5 bases and J gave up 0 bases, with 11 bases separating them. Per germline, CDR1 LNHDA and CDR2 SQIVND (reference sequence).

The chain carries TRBV7-7 and TRBJ2-1, with TRBD2 as a possible D gene (6 bases). The CDR3 has 15 amino acids. V lost 4 bases to trimming and J lost 1 base, with 11 bases between them. Germline CDR1 reads SSHAT; CDR2 reads FNYEAQ (reference sequence). CDR3 protein: CASSSMGGSYNEQFF. The DNA of the CDR3 is TGTGCCAGCAGCTCCATGGGGGGATCCTACAATGAGCAGTTCTTC.

The chain couples TRBV5-4 to TRBJ1-1; D might be TRBD1 (5 bases). This CDR3 contains 14 residues. Trimming took 3 bases from V and 2 from J, leaving 11 bases between them. CDR1 is SGHNT, CDR2 YYREEE, per germline (reference sequence). The chain's CDR3 is CASSWTTANTEAFF. The CDR3 DNA sequence: TGTGCCAGCAGCTGGACGACAGCTAACACTGAAGCTTTCTTT.

J is TRBJ2-2 and V is TRBV6-5, with D hard to call. V shed 6 bases and J shed 5 bases, with 10 bases lying between them. This CDR3 spans 13 amino acids. Germline-derived CDR1 and CDR2 are MNHEY and SVGAGI. The CDR3 DNA follows: TGTGCCAGCAGCGGCCTGAAGACCGGGGAGCTGTTTTTT. It translates to CASSGLKTGELFF.